In this sample, the clone carrying this TCR beta chain turned up many times. V was shortened by 6 bases and J by 7 bases, with 16 bases between the two germline ends. Germline lookup yields CDR1 GTSNPN and CDR2 SVGIG (reference sequence). The CDR3 consists of 13 residues. Calling Graves' hyperthyroidism stable meant ophthalmopathy did not progress within 18 months. The source of the sample is a study of T cells in Graves' hyperthyroidism and ophthalmopathy. RNA transcripts served as the template for amplifying TCR beta CDR3 regions. Primed by the HTBI set, a first-round RT-PCR was run on the TCR CDR3. One entry per CDR3 protein, called by TCRdb with MiXCR from the multiplex PCR reads. The sample has around 500,000 distinct CDR3 sequences, roughly 14% seen once.

Sequencing used blood. The V call is TRBV30, the J call TRBJ2-4, with D tentatively TRBD1 (6 bases). The sequence was collected from a woman aged 18-30 years with Graves' hyperthyroidism. CDR3 in DNA: TGTGCCTGCAACACTGCTAGGGGGAACATTCAGTACTTC. The encoded protein is CACNTARGNIQYF.